This note documents a single TCR beta chain sequence. The target of this receptor is not known. Per-base quality was not reported, and no clone a single base away is much larger than it. The CDR3 regions of human TCRbeta chains were analyzed by immunosequencing. Per the source publication's procedure: Repertoire TCRs were checked for matches against a reference library of SARS-CoV-2-specific TCRs that had been generated using the MIRA antigen-specificity platform. Breadth was defined as the fraction of unique TCRs that were SARS-CoV-2-associated, and depth was defined as the fraction of total T cells that were SARS-CoV-2-associated. Using the MIRA data, each spike-specific TCR was mapped to the spike region that the TCR reacts to and placed in a CD4 or CD8 class. Log10-transformed breadth and depth values were compared by one-way ANOVA with Sidak's multiple comparisons tests. TCRdb re-hosts the immuneACCESS table, in-frame sequences only. Its copies lack some clones; in the studies checked, an unresolved V gene accounts for under half of them, and the cause for the rest is not known. The D gene and trimming were derived from the DNA, and the V and J assignments and clone size from that table. The sample data list 90,000 to 150,000 clones, and about 86% of these were observed just once. The ten biggest clones cover approximately 15% of the sample.

The data were taken from a study of T cell responses to AZD1222 COVID-19 vaccine (dated by TCRdb to the early 2020s). General notes on the study: TCR sequencing covered some 240 trial participants: about 210 given two doses of AZD1222 and 26 given two doses of MenACWY control vaccine. Enrollment into the trials was organized by age into subgroups of 18-55, 56-69 and 70-plus years, and those subgroups contained approximately 150, 30 and 60 TCR-sequenced participants, respectively.

What this sample's time point label stands for: about 28 days (+/-7) after the second vaccine dose. AZD1222 recipients given second doses at about 4 weeks or at about 12 weeks were pooled, since spike-specific TCR depth and breadth were not found to differ between the two schedules. Vaccinee samples were obtained from the UK trials COV001 and COV002, which included a single-blind randomized controlled phase 2/3 trial of AZD1222 (ChAdOx1 nCoV-19) in healthy adults. For TCRbeta chain sequencing, PBMC samples from trial participants were taken at day 0 and at day 28 after the second dose. Overall results and qualifications from the work: CD4 TCRs associated with the vaccine covered the entire spike protein, and the dominant responses were in regions 160-218 and 743-854. After two AZD1222 doses, spike-specific TCR breadth and depth were significantly higher than at day 0 and than in MenACWY recipients. Most participants were white British and females outnumbered males, and the authors suggested that clonal diversity may have been underestimated. Because no day 14 peak-response samples were available, the repertoires could be characterized only after the peak T cell response. Conclusions about previously exposed vaccinees were limited because only 6 or 7 AZD1222 recipients were SARS-CoV-2 seropositive at baseline. In the small 56-69-year group, the increase in depth fell short of significance, most likely because of low power. Reportedly, close to half of the unique spike-specific TCRs recognized epitopes lying outside the regions that are mutated in the B.1.351 and B.1.1.7 variants.

At the junction V is shortened by 3 bases and J by 3 bases; bases outside the gene matches: 2. Reading the germline V gene gives CDR1 MRHNA and CDR2 SNTAGT. The cysteine opens and the phenylalanine closes a CDR3 of 14 amino acids. Left in the record is the CDR3 DNA by itself, 42 bases read in frame from the first base. This clonotype was obtained from an adult who received the AZD1222 COVID-19 vaccine. The chain is assembled from TRBV6-4 and TRBJ1-1; 9 central nucleotides agree with TRBD1. Material: peripheral blood, obtained 28 days after the second AZD1222 dose. This receptor has the CDR3 CASSEQGADTEAFF. Here is the DNA: TGTGCCAGCAGTGAACAGGGGGCTGACACTGAAGCTTTCTTT.